This T cell receptor (beta chain) was sequenced during a study of T cell responses to AZD1222 COVID-19 vaccine. The method was immunoSEQ multiplex PCR; TCRdb's version includes in-frame clones alone and lacks a portion of them. The sample includes around 120,000 clones, around 85% of them seen just once. V dropped 1 base and J dropped 6 bases, with 1 base sitting between them. Germline CDR1 reads MDHEN; CDR2 reads SYDVKM. This CDR3 spans 11 amino acids. This chain connects TRBV28 to TRBJ1-5, with D unclear. This clonotype originated in an adult in good health. Sequenced material: peripheral blood, taken on day 0 of MenACWY control vaccination. The CDR3 sequence: CASSLSQPQHF. The DNA for the CDR3 is TGTGCCAGCAGTTTATCTCAGCCCCAGCATTTT.